These 20 T cell receptor beta chains were all obtained from the same sample, sequenced in a study of shared clonotypes between healthy human individuals (dated by TCRdb to 2018 to 2020). Library generation was performed with the immunoSEQ multiplex PCR assay. In TCRdb, the immuneACCESS table is reduced to in-frame sequences with V and J assigned. These tables do not hold every clone; where another copy was compared, an unresolved V gene accounts for under half, and the others remain unexplained. The sample includes roughly 500,000 clones, with 90% to 97% observed a single time. The ten largest clones add up to about 0.064% of the sample. Sequenced: naive CD4+ T cells sorted from blood. The meaning of the sample's cell subset or site label: CD45RA+ positively selected. These receptors were taken from a woman between 25 and 40 years old in good health.

V usage is TRBV28 and J usage is TRBJ2-7; D may be TRBD1 (6 bases). The CDR3 covers 14 residues. With 5 bases removed from V and 4 bases from J, the gap between germline ends came to 15 bases. Per germline, CDR1 MDHEN and CDR2 SYDVKM. The DNA of the CDR3 is TGTGCCAGCAGTGAACCGGGACATAGTTACGAGCAGTACTTC. Translating gives CASSEPGHSYEQYF.

The rearrangement links TRBV9 to TRBJ1-4; 7 bases are shared with TRBD1. The trim removed 0 bases at V and 5 bases at J, leaving 7 bases unmatched. This CDR3 comprises 16 residues. CDR1 and CDR2 (germline): SGDLS, YYNGEE. This chain's CDR3 is CASSVGLTGLNEKLFF. The CDR3 DNA sequence: TGTGCCAGCAGCGTAGGGTTGACAGGGCTAAATGAAAAACTGTTTTTT.

The genes are TRBV28 and TRBJ2-3; tentative D call: TRBD2 (5 bases). CDR3 length: 15 residues. Trimming removed 3 bases at V and 6 bases at J, with 16 bases between. Germline V gene sequence: CDR1 MDHEN, CDR2 SYDVKM. CDR3 amino acids: CASSFRRPDWDTQYF. CDR3 bases: TGTGCCAGCAGTTTTCGGCGCCCGGACTGGGATACGCAGTATTTT.

Comment on this clone: Other nucleotide sequences in the sample specify the same CDR3. The chain links TRBV30 to TRBJ1-2; D is ambiguous. The CDR3 runs to 12 residues. Germline assignment: CDR1 GTSNPN and CDR2 SVGIG (reference sequence). The ends were cut back, 1 base at V and 4 bases at J, with 7 bases in the middle. CDR3 DNA sequence: TGTGCCTGGAGTGCTACAGTCTATGGCTACACCTTC. Residues: CAWSATVYGYTF.

The chain uses TRBV11-2 and TRBJ2-3; 10 bases are shared with TRBD1. Germline V gene sequence: CDR1 SGHAT, CDR2 FQNNGV. With 5 bases clipped from V and 4 bases from J, the junction kept 6 bases outside the gene matches. There are 15 residues in the CDR3. The CDR3 sequence is CASSIRQGAADTQYF. Written as DNA, the CDR3 is TGTGCCAGCAGCATCCGACAGGGGGCTGCAGATACGCAGTATTTT.

The V call is TRBV10-3, the J call TRBJ2-7; possible D gene TRBD2, 5 bases. The CDR3 extends over 12 amino acids. Germline CDR1 reads ENHRY; CDR2 reads SYGVKD. V lost 7 bases and J lost 7, with 14 bases in between. This CDR3 reads CAIKGNPGEQYF. The DNA for the CDR3 is TGTGCCATCAAGGGCAATCCGGGGGAGCAGTACTTC.

The chain has TRBV6-5 and TRBJ2-3; TRBD2 aligns across 11 bases. Trimming took 6 bases from V and 14 from J; bases not matched to a gene: 16. Germline V lookup: CDR1 MNHEY, CDR2 SVGAGI. This CDR3 spans 15 amino acids. The chain's CDR3 is CASSPTGTSGTSGYF. CDR3 coding DNA: TGTGCCAGCAGCCCCACCGGGACTAGCGGAACCAGCGGGTATTTT.

The rearrangement joins TRBV5-1 to TRBJ1-1, with TRBD1 as a possible D gene (6 bases). The CDR3 spans 16 residues. From germline, CDR1 is SGHRS and CDR2 YFSETQ. Trimming pared 4 bases from V and 2 bases from J, leaving 18 bases between. The CDR3 nucleotides are TGCGCCAGCAGCCTTACCACCGGGACACCCAACACTGAAGCTTTCTTT. The encoded protein is CASSLTTGTPNTEAFF.

This chain joins TRBV6-1 and TRBJ2-5, with TRBD2 matching over 9 bases. The better agreement between TRBJ2-7 and the DNA end casts doubt on the J call. The CDR3 consists of 15 residues. CDR1 MNHNS and CDR2 SASEGT come from the germline V gene. The CDR3 DNA reads as TGTGCCAGCAGTGAGTCCCCTAGCGGGACCTACGAGCAGTACTTC. This translates into CASSESPSGTYEQYF.

The chain recombines TRBV28 with TRBJ2-7; D not certain. Germline CDR1 reads MDHEN; CDR2 reads SYDVKM. The V end was cut by 4 bases, the J end by 5 bases, with 15 bases between. The length of the CDR3 is 14 residues. DNA for the CDR3: TGTGCCAGCAGTTCCGGGCCCCTTGGGGACGAGCAGTACTTC. Protein product: CASSSGPLGDEQYF.

The rearrangement links TRBV11-2 to TRBJ1-3; possibly TRBD1 for D (5 bases). V was clipped by 4 bases and J by 9 bases, with 19 bases between them. The CDR3 loop spans 15 amino acids. Per the germline V gene, CDR1 is SGHAT and CDR2 is FQNNGV. The CDR3 sequence: CASSSLGVGSSTIYF. Written as DNA, the CDR3 is TGTGCCAGCAGCTCACTGGGGGTCGGGAGTAGCACCATATATTTT.

The V call is TRBV10-3, the J call TRBJ2-7, with unresolved D. Germline V lookup: CDR1 ENHRY, CDR2 SYGVKD. This CDR3 spans 13 amino acids. The V gene lost 3 bases and the J gene lost 7 bases, with 13 bases spanning the gap. CDR3 DNA sequence: TGTGCCATCAGTGAAGGTGAGTCCGGGGAGCAGTACTTC. It codes for CAISEGESGEQYF.

The chain links TRBV2 to TRBJ1-4; 7 bases map to TRBD1. Looked up from germline, CDR1 is SNHLY and CDR2 is FYNNEI. CDR3 length: 16 amino acids. Trimming cost V 5 bases and J 4 bases; bases outside gene matches: 10. For the CDR3, the DNA is TGTGCCAGCAGTCGTTCGACAGGGCAGGGTAATGAAAAACTGTTTTTT. Translation: CASSRSTGQGNEKLFF.

The V and J genes are TRBV2 and TRBJ2-7, with unresolved D. From germline, CDR1 is SNHLY and CDR2 FYNNEI. This CDR3 is built from 12 residues. Trimming left V 7 bases short and J 3 bases short, with 10 bases between. The chain's CDR3 is CASTMTIYEQYF. The CDR3 DNA sequence: TGTGCCAGCACTATGACAATCTACGAGCAGTACTTC.

The V call is TRBV27, the J call TRBJ1-2, with D possibly matching TRBD1 (5 bases). The CDR3 runs to 15 residues. With 2 bases removed from V and 7 bases from J, the gap between germline ends came to 17 bases. From germline, CDR1 is MNHEY and CDR2 SMNVEV (reference sequence). Here the CDR3 reads CASSLNGPVRGGYTF. Written as DNA, the CDR3 is TGTGCCAGCAGTTTAAACGGACCGGTGAGGGGTGGCTACACCTTC.

The chain recombines TRBV6-5 with TRBJ2-3; TRBD1 aligns across 10 bases. The CDR3 loop spans 14 amino acids. Germline CDR1 MNHEY, CDR2 SVGAGI. Losses at the gene ends were 6 bases for V and 4 bases for J; bases not matched to a gene: 4. The CDR3 spells CASSLGQGADTQYF. Here the CDR3 DNA reads TGTGCCAGCAGCCTTGGACAGGGGGCAGATACGCAGTATTTT.

The chain carries TRBV7-2 and TRBJ1-6, with D possibly matching TRBD1 (5 bases). The CDR3 extends over 17 amino acids. V lost 4 bases and J 5 bases, leaving 18 bases between the germline ends. Germline values: CDR1 SGHTA, CDR2 FQGNSA. This CDR3 reads CASSSGRRRGHNSPLHF. The DNA for the CDR3 is TGTGCCAGCAGCTCGGGACGGAGAAGGGGCCATAATTCACCCCTCCACTTT. The full variable domain, completed using reference TRBV7-2 and TRBJ1-6, is GAGVSQSPSNKVTEKGKDVELRCDPISGHTALYWYRQSLGQGLEFLIYFQGNSAPDKSGLPSDRFSAERTGGSVSTLTIQRTQQEDSAVYLCASSSGRRRGHNSPLHFGNGTRLTVT.

The chain links TRBV28 to TRBJ1-4; 12 bases map to TRBD1. Trimming at V came to 6 bases and at J to 11 bases, leaving 10 bases not matched to a gene. The CDR3 loop spans 15 amino acids. CDR1 is MDHEN and CDR2 is SYDVKM in the germline V gene. The CDR3 here is CASSHTGTGGWKLFF. The CDR3 bases are TGTGCCAGCAGCCACACCGGGACAGGGGGCTGGAAACTGTTTTTT. Drawing the rest from reference TRBV28 and TRBJ1-4, the complete variable domain is DVKVTQSSRYLVKRTGEKVFLECVQDMDHENMFWYRQDPGLGLRLIYFSYDVKMKEKGDIPEGYSVSREKKERFSLILESASTNQTSMYLCASSHTGTGGWKLFFGSGTQLSVL.

The chain is built from TRBV5-1 and TRBJ2-3; D not resolved. There are 12 residues in the CDR3. V was pared by 4 bases and J by 0 bases, with 3 bases between. CDR1 is SGHRS and CDR2 is YFSETQ in the germline V gene. The CDR3 nucleotides are TGCGCCAGCAGCCGTAGCACAGATACGCAGTATTTT. Translating gives CASSRSTDTQYF.

This chain joins TRBV5-4 and TRBJ2-7; D remains ambiguous. The V and J ends lost 1 base and 1 base respectively, with 15 bases between them. This CDR3 is built from 16 residues. The germline V gene encodes CDR1 SGHNT and CDR2 YYREEE (reference sequence). CDR3 loop: CASSLIPRSNSYEQYF. For the CDR3, the DNA is TGTGCCAGCAGCTTGATTCCCAGAAGTAATTCCTACGAGCAGTACTTC.